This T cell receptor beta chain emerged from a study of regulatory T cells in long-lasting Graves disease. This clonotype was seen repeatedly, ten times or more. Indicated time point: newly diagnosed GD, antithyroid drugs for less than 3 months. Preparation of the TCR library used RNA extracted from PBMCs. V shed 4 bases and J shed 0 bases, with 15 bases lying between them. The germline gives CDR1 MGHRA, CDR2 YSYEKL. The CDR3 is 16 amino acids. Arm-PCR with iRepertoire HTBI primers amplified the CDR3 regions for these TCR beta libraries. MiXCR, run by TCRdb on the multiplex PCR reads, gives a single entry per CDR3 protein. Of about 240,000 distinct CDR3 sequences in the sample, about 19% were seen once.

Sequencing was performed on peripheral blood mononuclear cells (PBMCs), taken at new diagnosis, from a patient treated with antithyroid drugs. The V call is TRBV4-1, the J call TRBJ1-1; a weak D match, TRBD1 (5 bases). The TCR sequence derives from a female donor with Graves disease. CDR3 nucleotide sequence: TGCGCCAGCAGCCCCCAGCAGTGGGGCCTGAACACTGAAGCTTTCTTT. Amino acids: CASSPQQWGLNTEAFF.